The sequence of this T cell receptor (beta chain) was determined in a study of T cell responses to AZD1222 COVID-19 vaccine. The assay was immunoSEQ multiplex PCR, and TCRdb's table has in-frame clones only and misses some. The sample has about 150,000 clones, around 90% seen once. The CDR3 has 16 amino acids. With V trimmed by 3 bases and J by 3 bases, 10 bases remained unmatched. Germline loops: CDR1 LNHDA, CDR2 SQIVND (reference sequence). The sample in question was peripheral blood, obtained 28 days after the second AZD1222 dose. This sequence joins TRBV19 and TRBJ1-2; TRBD1 matches 7 bases. This receptor was obtained from an adult who received the AZD1222 COVID-19 vaccine. CDR3: CASSMGQRTSDYGYTF. As DNA, the CDR3 is TGTGCCAGTAGTATGGGACAGCGGACAAGTGACTATGGCTACACCTTC. The full variable domain, rest sourced from reference TRBV19 and TRBJ1-2, is DGGITQSPKYLFRKEGQNVTLSCEQNLNHDAMYWYRQDPGQGLRLIYYSQIVNDFQKGDIAEGYSVSREKKESFPLTVTSAQKNPTAFYLCASSMGQRTSDYGYTFGSGTRLTVV.